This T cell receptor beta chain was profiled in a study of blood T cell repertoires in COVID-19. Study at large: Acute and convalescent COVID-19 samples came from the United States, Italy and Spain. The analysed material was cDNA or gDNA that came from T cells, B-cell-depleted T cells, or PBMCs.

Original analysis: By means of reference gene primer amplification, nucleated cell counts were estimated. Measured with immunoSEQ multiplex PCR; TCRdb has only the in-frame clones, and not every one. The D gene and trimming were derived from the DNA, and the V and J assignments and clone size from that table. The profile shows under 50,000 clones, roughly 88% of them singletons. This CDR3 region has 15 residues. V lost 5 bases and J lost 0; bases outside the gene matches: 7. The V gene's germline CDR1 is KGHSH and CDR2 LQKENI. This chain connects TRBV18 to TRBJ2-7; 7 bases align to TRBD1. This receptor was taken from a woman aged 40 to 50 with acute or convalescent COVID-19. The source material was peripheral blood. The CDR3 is CASSGLGTDSYEQYF. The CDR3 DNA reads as TGTGCCAGCTCAGGTCTTGGGACAGACTCCTACGAGCAGTACTTC.